This T cell receptor (beta chain) was profiled in a study of T cell responses to AZD1222 COVID-19 vaccine. Study information: Second-dose timings of about 4 or about 12 weeks were pooled.

Study-wide results and caveats: Females outnumbered males among donors, who were mostly white British; clonal diversity was possibly underestimated. Spike-specific TCR breadth and depth both grew after two AZD1222 doses.

This clone was counted once. Its matching antigen is unknown. The CDR3 is 12 amino acids. V gave up 4 bases and J gave up 8 bases; unmatched junction bases: 2. CDR1 and CDR2 (germline): ENHRY, SYGVKD. TCRdb keeps only in-frame clones here, not all; method: immunoSEQ multiplex PCR. The data contain approximately 100,000 clones, approximately 87% of them singletons. The clonotype originates from an adult in good health. The source was peripheral blood, collected on day 0 of AZD1222 vaccination. The gene calls are TRBV10-3 and TRBJ2-1, with 7 nucleotides matching TRBD2. CDR3 bases: TGTGCCATCAGTGTACGGGGGGATGAGCAGTTCTTC. As protein: CAISVRGDEQFF.